These 16 T cell receptor beta chains were sequenced from one sample in a study of T cells after posttransplantation cyclophosphamide. Libraries were prepared by immunoSEQ multiplex PCR; TCRdb keeps only in-frame clonotypes and omits some of them. The sample holds tens of thousands of clones; about 92% are singletons and the top ten take under 3%. Busulfan-fludarabine conditioning, marrow transplant, and cyclophosphamide on days +3 and +4 were administered. The source material was PBMCs, sampled roughly 59 days after allogeneic stem cell transplant with posttransplant cyclophosphamide. The receptors were gathered from a male patient between 55 and 70 years old who received an allogeneic stem cell transplant from a related donor and was CMV-positive. Some T cells may originate from the graft donor.

This clone has only one observation. This chain links TRBV9 with TRBJ2-2, with D unresolved. CDR3 length: 12 amino acids. Looked up from germline, CDR1 is SGDLS and CDR2 is YYNGEE. Trimming shortened V by 1 base and J by 7 bases, and 5 bases separated the two germline ends. CDR3 DNA sequence: TGTGCCAGCAGCGTAAATATCGGGGAGCTGTTTTTT. It encodes CASSVNIGELFF.

The V call is TRBV6-5, the J call TRBJ2-7, with D perhaps TRBD2 (5 bases). V gave up 5 bases and J gave up 3 bases, with 14 bases separating them. The germline gives CDR1 MNHEY, CDR2 SVGAGI. The CDR3 covers 14 residues. The CDR3 region has the DNA TGTGCCAGCAGTCGGAGTCCCGGGAACTACGAGCAGTACGTC. This translates into CASSRSPGNYEQYV.

This clone was seen once. V gene TRBV5-4 combines with J gene TRBJ2-1, with TRBD2 identical over 7 bases. CDR1 SGHNT and CDR2 YYREEE come from the germline V gene (reference sequence). This CDR3 is built from 16 residues. V lost 0 bases and J lost 2; bases outside the gene matches: 5. The CDR3 DNA reads as TGTGCCAGCAGCTTGGCTCCGGGACTAACCTACAATGAGCAGTTCTTC. Amino acids: CASSLAPGLTYNEQFF.

The genes are TRBV4-1 and TRBJ1-1; TRBD1 agrees at 8 bases. The CDR3 covers 14 residues. The J segment lost 5 bases and the V segment lost 1 base, leaving 3 bases of the junction unmatched. From germline, CDR1 is MGHRA and CDR2 YSYEKL. CDR3 amino acids: CASSQAGGGTEAFF. The CDR3 DNA reads as TGCGCCAGCAGCCAAGCAGGGGGCGGGACTGAAGCTTTCTTT.

The rearrangement joins TRBV19 to TRBJ2-3; D perhaps matches TRBD2 (7 bases). The CDR3 runs 16 residues. V was shortened by 6 bases and J by 1 base, with 17 bases between the two germline ends. CDR1 is LNHDA and CDR2 is SQIVND in the germline V gene (reference sequence). The CDR3 sequence: CASSIGGRVGTDTQYF. CDR3 DNA: TGTGCCAGTAGCATCGGGGGGCGCGTAGGCACAGATACGCAGTATTTT.

The V gene is TRBV27, the J gene TRBJ1-6, with D hard to call. This CDR3 has 14 amino acids. V was pared by 3 bases and J by 0 bases, with 3 bases between. Per germline, CDR1 MNHEY and CDR2 SMNVEV (reference sequence). The CDR3 region has the DNA TGTGCCAGCAGTTTCGGCTCCTATAATTCACCCCTCCACTTT. It is translated as CASSFGSYNSPLHF.

In its sample, this clone was seen a few times. This chain joins TRBV5-6 and TRBJ2-7; 7 bases map to TRBD1. V lost 0 bases and J lost 0; bases outside the gene matches: 6. This CDR3 has 16 amino acids. Germline CDR1 is SGHDT and CDR2 is YYEEEE. The CDR3 loop is CASSLAGTVFSYEQYV. The CDR3 nucleotides read TGTGCCAGCAGCTTGGCCGGGACAGTTTTCTCCTACGAGCAGTACGTC.

This clone was seen a single time. The rearrangement links TRBV29-1 to TRBJ2-5; TRBD1 matches 8 bases. CDR1 and CDR2 (germline): SQVTM, ANQGSEA. This CDR3 region has 12 residues. V was clipped by 6 bases and J by 5 bases; unmatched bases: 5. For the CDR3, the DNA is TGCAGCGTCGTCAGGGGGCAGGAGACCCAGTACTTC. Amino acid sequence: CSVVRGQETQYF.

This CDR3 reads CAVGDTQTFNYGYTF. Here the CDR3 DNA reads TGTGCCGTTGGGGACACCCAGACCTTTAACTATGGCTACACCTTC. The chain carries TRBV28 and TRBJ1-2; D possibly corresponds to TRBD1 (6 bases). The CDR3 covers 15 residues. The germline CDR1 and CDR2 sequences are MDHEN and SYDVKM. V lost 11 bases, J lost 1 base, and 20 bases lay in between.

This chain joins TRBV7-8 and TRBJ1-1; D call uncertain. CDR3 length equals 15 residues. Germline V lookup: CDR1 SGHVS, CDR2 FQNEAQ. V was trimmed by 5 bases and J by 6 bases, leaving 19 bases between them. CDR3 DNA: TGTGCCAGCAGCCCTCGGACGGAGGTTAACTCTGAAGCTTTCTTT. Translating gives CASSPRTEVNSEAFF.

The chain employs TRBV6-1 and TRBJ1-4; the match to TRBD1 covers 9 bases. Germline CDR1 and CDR2: MNHNS and SASEGT. The CDR3 spans 14 residues. V shed 10 bases and J 10 bases; nucleotides not matched to a gene: 13. This CDR3 reads CATTRTGVQVKLFF. CDR3 sequence (DNA): TGTGCCACAACACGGACAGGGGTACAAGTAAAACTGTTTTTT.

The chain uses TRBV5-1 and TRBJ1-1, with D uncertain. The germline gives CDR1 SGHRS, CDR2 YFSETQ. The CDR3 runs 15 residues. V was pared by 4 bases and J by 8 bases, with 21 bases between. The CDR3 DNA reads TGCGCCAGCAGCCCCGCCGGAGTGGTGGCGGGGGAAGCTTTCTTT. Translation gives CASSPAGVVAGEAFF.

This chain connects TRBV7-8 to TRBJ1-4, with TRBD1 identical over 8 bases. V was clipped by 3 bases and J by 8 bases; unmatched bases: 5. The CDR3 covers 14 residues. CDR1 is SGHVS and CDR2 is FQNEAQ in the germline V gene. CDR3 nucleotides: TGTGCCAGCAGCTTCGGACAGGGTGGGGAAAAACTGTTTTTT. It is translated as CASSFGQGGEKLFF.

The V gene is TRBV5-1, the J gene TRBJ2-5; 9 nucleotides match TRBD2. The CDR3 is made up of 14 amino acids. With V trimmed by 5 bases and J by 4 bases, 6 bases remained unmatched. The germline V gene has CDR1 SGHRS and CDR2 YFSETQ. The CDR3 loop reads CASRSGGIGETQYF. The CDR3 nucleotides read TGCGCCAGCAGAAGCGGGGGGATCGGAGAGACCCAGTACTTC.

J is TRBJ1-5 and V is TRBV19; D is possibly TRBD1 (6 bases). Per the germline V gene, CDR1 is LNHDA and CDR2 is SQIVND (reference sequence). The CDR3 contains 15 residues. V was pared by 7 bases and J by 8 bases, with 21 bases between. The CDR3, as DNA: TGTGCCAGTACCTCCGGACAGACTACCTTTGAGCCCCAGCATTTT. Protein: CASTSGQTTFEPQHF.

The rearrangement joins TRBV2 to TRBJ1-1, with a possible D match to TRBD1 (5 bases). CDR3 length: 15 amino acids. Trimming took 4 bases from V and 6 from J, leaving 18 bases between them. Germline values: CDR1 SNHLY, CDR2 FYNNEI. CDR3 protein: CASSAIPGLGPEAFF. CDR3 coding DNA: TGTGCCAGCAGTGCTATCCCGGGACTGGGCCCTGAAGCTTTCTTT.